This TCR beta chain was profiled in a study of response to subunit inactivated influenza vaccine. The germline V gene has CDR1 SGHTA and CDR2 FQGNSA. V lost 5 bases and J lost 5; bases outside the gene matches: 9. This CDR3 spans 15 amino acids. Whole-study findings and limits: Each seasonal flu vaccination may recruit only limited new T cells, authors suggested.

About this clonotype: Its antigen is as yet unknown.

TCRdb redid the calling of the RT-PCR reads with MiXCR, one entry per CDR3 protein. The sample has 450,000 to 550,000 distinct CDR3 sequences; around 25% are singletons. The sample was CD4+ T cells sorted from PBMCs, taken 5 days after vaccination. This chain links TRBV7-2 with TRBJ1-2; 9 positions match TRBD1. The receptor was derived from a man in his fifties or sixties who received an inactivated influenza vaccine. CDR3 protein: CASSPQGQGRYGYTF. In nucleotides, the CDR3 is TGTGCCAGCAGCCCACAAGGACAGGGGAGGTATGGCTACACCTTC.